This T cell receptor beta chain came from a study of T cell responses to AZD1222 COVID-19 vaccine. Study-wide results and limits: Seropositivity was recorded at baseline in only 6 or 7 AZD1222 recipients.

The table lists this clone with a few counts. The antigen remains undetermined. TCRdb's table, derived via immunoSEQ multiplex PCR, lists solely in-frame clones and lacks some. Altogether about 180,000 clones are present, around 90% being singletons, with the ten largest covering roughly 26%. Germline values: CDR1 LNHDA, CDR2 SQIVND (reference sequence). The CDR3 has 14 amino acids. With 5 bases clipped from V and 8 bases from J, the junction kept 7 bases outside the gene matches. The genes are TRBV19 and TRBJ1-4; 8 bases map to TRBD1. The clonotype comes from an adult who received the AZD1222 COVID-19 vaccine. The material was peripheral blood, obtained 28 days after the second AZD1222 dose. CDR3 in amino acids: CASSPRGQKEKLFF. CDR3 sequence (DNA): TGTGCCAGTAGTCCCAGGGGGCAGAAGGAAAAACTGTTTTTT. Full variable domain (remainder filled in from reference TRBV19 and TRBJ1-4): DGGITQSPKYLFRKEGQNVTLSCEQNLNHDAMYWYRQDPGQGLRLIYYSQIVNDFQKGDIAEGYSVSREKKESFPLTVTSAQKNPTAFYLCASSPRGQKEKLFFGSGTQLSVL.